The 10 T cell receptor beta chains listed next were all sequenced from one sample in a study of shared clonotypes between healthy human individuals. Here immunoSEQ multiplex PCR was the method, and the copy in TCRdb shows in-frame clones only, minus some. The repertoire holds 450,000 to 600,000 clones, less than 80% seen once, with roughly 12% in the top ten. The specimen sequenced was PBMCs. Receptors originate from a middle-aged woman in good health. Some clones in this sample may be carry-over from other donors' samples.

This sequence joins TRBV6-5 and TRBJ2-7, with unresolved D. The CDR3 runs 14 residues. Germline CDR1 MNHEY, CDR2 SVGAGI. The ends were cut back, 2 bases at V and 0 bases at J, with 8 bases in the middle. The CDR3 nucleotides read TGTGCCAGCAGTTACAAGGCTGCCTCCTACGAGCAGTACTTC. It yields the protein CASSYKAASYEQYF.

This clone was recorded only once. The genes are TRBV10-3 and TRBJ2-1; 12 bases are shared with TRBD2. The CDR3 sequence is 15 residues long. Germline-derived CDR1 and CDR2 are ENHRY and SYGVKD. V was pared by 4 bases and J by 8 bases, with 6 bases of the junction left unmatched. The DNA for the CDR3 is TGTGCCATCAGTGGCCTAGCGGGAGGGTTGGATGAGCAGTTCTTC. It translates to CAISGLAGGLDEQFF.

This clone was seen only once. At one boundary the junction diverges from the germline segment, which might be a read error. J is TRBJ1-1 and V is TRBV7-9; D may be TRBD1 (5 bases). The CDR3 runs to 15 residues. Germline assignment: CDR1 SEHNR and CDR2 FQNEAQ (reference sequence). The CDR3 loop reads CASSGGDGSNTEAFF. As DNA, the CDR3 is TGTGCCAGCAGCGGAGGGGACGGTTCGAACACCGAAGCTTTCTTT.

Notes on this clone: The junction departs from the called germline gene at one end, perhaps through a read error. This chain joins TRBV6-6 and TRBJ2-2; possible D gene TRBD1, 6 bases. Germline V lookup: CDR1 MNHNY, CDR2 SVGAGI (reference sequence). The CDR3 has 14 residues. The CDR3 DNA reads TGCGCCAGCAGGTCAGGGGCGGACACCGGGGAGCTGTTTTTT. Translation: CASRSGADTGELFF.

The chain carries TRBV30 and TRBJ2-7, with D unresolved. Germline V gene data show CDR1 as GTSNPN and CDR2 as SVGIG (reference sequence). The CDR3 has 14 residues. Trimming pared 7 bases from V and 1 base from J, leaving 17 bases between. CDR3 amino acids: CASSRTLTSYEQYF. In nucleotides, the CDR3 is TGTGCCTCCTCACGGACCTTGACATCCTACGAGCAGTACTTC.

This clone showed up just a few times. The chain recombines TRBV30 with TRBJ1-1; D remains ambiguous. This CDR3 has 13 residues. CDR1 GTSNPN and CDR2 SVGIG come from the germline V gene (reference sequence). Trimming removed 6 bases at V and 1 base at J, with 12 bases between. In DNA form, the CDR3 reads TGTGCCTGTAATCGGCTGGGGAACACTGAAGCTTTCTTT. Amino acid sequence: CACNRLGNTEAFF.

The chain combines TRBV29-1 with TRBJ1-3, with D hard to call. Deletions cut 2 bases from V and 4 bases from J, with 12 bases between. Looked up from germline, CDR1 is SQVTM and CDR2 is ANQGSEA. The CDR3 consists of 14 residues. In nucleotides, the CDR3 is TGCAGCGTTGAACTTAGAGGATCCGGAAACACCATATATTTT. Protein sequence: CSVELRGSGNTIYF.

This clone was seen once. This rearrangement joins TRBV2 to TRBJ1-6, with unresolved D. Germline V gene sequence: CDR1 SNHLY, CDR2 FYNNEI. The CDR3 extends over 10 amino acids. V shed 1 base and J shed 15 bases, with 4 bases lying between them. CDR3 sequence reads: CASSEEVLHF. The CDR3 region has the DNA TGTGCCAGCAGTGAAGAGGTCCTCCACTTT.

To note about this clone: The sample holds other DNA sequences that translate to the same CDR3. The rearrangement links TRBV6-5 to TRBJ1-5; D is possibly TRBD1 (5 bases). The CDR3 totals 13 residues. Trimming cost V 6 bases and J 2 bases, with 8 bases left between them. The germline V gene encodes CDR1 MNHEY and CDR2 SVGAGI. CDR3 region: CASSRGGNQPQHF. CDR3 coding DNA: TGTGCCAGCAGCCGGGGGGGCAATCAGCCCCAGCATTTT.

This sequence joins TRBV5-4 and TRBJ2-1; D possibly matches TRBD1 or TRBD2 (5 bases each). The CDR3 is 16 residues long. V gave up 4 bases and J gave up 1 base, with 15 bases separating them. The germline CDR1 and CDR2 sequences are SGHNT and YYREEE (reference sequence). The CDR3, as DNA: TGTGCCAGCAGCAAGAGGGACGGGTCTTCCTACAATGAGCAGTTCTTC. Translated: CASSKRDGSSYNEQFF.